The clone carrying this TCR beta chain was observed a handful of times. Its specificity is not known. The entry originates in a study of a mutant IDH1 vaccine in newly diagnosed glioma. The time point is: week 23, last vaccination. Vaccinated patients received 300 ug of mutant IDH1 20-mer peptide per dose, with topical imiquimod. V was pared by 2 bases and J by 0 bases, with 7 bases between. The CDR3 is made up of 13 amino acids. CDR1 GTSNPN and CDR2 SVGIG come from the germline V gene (reference sequence). Produced via immunoSEQ multiplex PCR; TCRdb's table is partial and in-frame only. Of approximately 81,000 clones listed, approximately 85% are singletons.

The source material was PBMCs, sampled from a glioma patient whose treatment included an IDH1 peptide vaccine. The chain recombines TRBV30 with TRBJ1-2, with D hard to call. The source of this sequence is a man younger than 45 with glioma. Some clones in this sample may be carry-over from other donors' samples. The CDR3 nucleotides are TGTGCCTGGAGTCTCCAGGCTAACTATGGCTACACCTTC. Amino acids: CAWSLQANYGYTF.